This T cell receptor (beta chain) came from a study of OX40 agonist ivuxolimab in advanced cancers. Across the study: Patients received intravenous ivuxolimab every 2 weeks at 0.01 to 10 mg/kg. The dose-escalation group included hepatocellular carcinoma, melanoma, renal cell carcinoma and head and neck cancer. Averaging 60 years in age, with a range of about 20 to 90, the cohort was around 85% male. Earlier anti-PD-1, anti-PD-L1 or anti-CTLA-4 therapy was permitted; roughly 40% had received some.

Germline loops: CDR1 MGHDK, CDR2 SYGVNS. V was pared by 1 base and J by 6 bases, with 6 bases between. The CDR3 spans 12 residues. Profiled with immunoSEQ multiplex PCR; TCRdb holds only in-frame clones, not every one. The sample contains some 60,000 clones, roughly nine tenths of which appear only once. The sequencing here drew on CD4+ or CD8+ T cells sorted from blood, taken in a trial of the OX40 agonist ivuxolimab. The chain uses TRBV25-1 and TRBJ1-2; possible D gene TRBD1, 5 bases. The TCR originated in an adult with an advanced solid tumor such as melanoma, head and neck, liver or kidney cancer. The CDR3 is CASSEWGNGYTF. CDR3 nucleotide sequence: TGTGCCAGCAGTGAATGGGGGAATGGCTACACCTTC.